These 8 T cell receptor beta chains came from one sample sequenced in a study of beta chain features in type 1 diabetes. Investigators reverse transcribed all isolated RNA, so they sequenced expressed TCRB transcripts. Sequencing used immunoSEQ multiplex PCR; TCRdb keeps in-frame clones, though not all of them. The sample holds approximately 140,000 clones, 6.9% seen once. The sample taken for sequencing was central memory CD4+ T cells from blood. These receptor sequences come from a woman between 25 and 40 years old in good health.

This clone was observed a few times. The chain carries TRBV6-1 and TRBJ2-1; 7 nucleotides match TRBD1. CDR3 size: 15 residues. J lost 6 bases, V lost 1 base, and 6 bases had no gene match. Germline CDR1 MNHNS, CDR2 SASEGT. In nucleotides, the CDR3 is TGTGCCAGCAGTGAAGGTTCCCACAGGGGCAATGAGCAGTTCTTC. It codes for CASSEGSHRGNEQFF.

The chain links TRBV2 to TRBJ1-1; no reliable D call. The ends were cut back, 4 bases at V and 1 base at J, with 13 bases in the middle. Germline CDR1 is SNHLY and CDR2 is FYNNEI. The CDR3 totals 15 residues. The CDR3 sequence: CASSVEIARNTEAFF. In DNA form, the CDR3 reads TGTGCCAGCAGTGTAGAGATAGCGCGGAACACTGAAGCTTTCTTT. Full variable domain (missing parts from reference TRBV2 and TRBJ1-1): EPEVTQTPSHQVTQMGQEVILRCVPISNHLYFYWYRQILGQKVEFLVSFYNNEISEKSEIFDDQFSVERPDGSNFTLKIRSTKLEDSAMYFCASSVEIARNTEAFFGQGTRLTVV.

The chain uses TRBV9 and TRBJ1-1; D perhaps matches TRBD1 (5 bases). V lost 0 bases, J lost 3 bases, and 12 bases lay in between. This CDR3 is built from 15 residues. Germline assignment: CDR1 SGDLS and CDR2 YYNGEE. The CDR3 region is CASSVDPGGDTEAFF. The CDR3 DNA follows: TGTGCCAGCAGCGTAGATCCCGGGGGGGACACTGAAGCTTTCTTT.

The chain joins TRBV7-3 to TRBJ1-2, with 7 bases matching TRBD1. The CDR3 runs 14 residues. Trimming at V came to 5 bases and at J to 5 bases, leaving 8 bases not matched to a gene. CDR1 and CDR2 (germline): SGHTA, FQGTGA. The CDR3 spells CASSKAGTDYGYTF. DNA of the CDR3: TGTGCCAGCAGCAAAGCCGGGACAGATTATGGCTACACCTTC.

This chain uses TRBV7-2 with TRBJ2-7; 9 bases align to TRBD2. The CDR3 runs to 18 residues. The V segment lost 1 base and the J segment 0 bases; nucleotides outside the gene matches: 10. Germline V gene lookup returns CDR1 SGHTA and CDR2 FQGNSA. The CDR3 region is CASSLGSASGTLSYEQYF. CDR3 in DNA: TGTGCCAGCAGCTTAGGTTCGGCTAGCGGGACTCTCTCCTACGAGCAGTACTTC.

The chain employs TRBV6-1 and TRBJ2-5, with TRBD2 matching over 12 bases. The CDR3 covers 15 residues. V lost 6 bases, J lost 4 bases, and 6 bases stayed unmatched. CDR1 and CDR2 from the germline V gene are MNHNS and SASEGT. This CDR3 is CASSVTSGRRETQYF. In DNA, the CDR3 is TGTGCCAGCAGCGTGACTAGCGGGAGAAGAGAGACCCAGTACTTC.

This clone has only a few counts. The chain is built from TRBV7-8 and TRBJ1-2; the D gene is possibly TRBD1 (6 bases). Trimming took 2 bases from V and 5 from J, leaving 24 bases between them. The CDR3 loop spans 18 amino acids. Germline V gene lookup returns CDR1 SGHVS and CDR2 FQNEAQ. CDR3 amino acids: CASSLSEPRQGRRYGYTF. CDR3 in DNA: TGTGCCAGCAGCTTATCCGAGCCGAGGCAGGGGAGACGGTATGGCTACACCTTC. The full variable domain, its missing parts supplied by reference TRBV7-8 and TRBJ1-2, is GAGVSQSPRYKVAKRGQDVALRCDPISGHVSLFWYQQALGQGPEFLTYFQNEAQLDKSGLPSDRFFAERPEGSVSTLKIQRTQQEDSAVYLCASSLSEPRQGRRYGYTFGSGTRLTVV.

V and J are TRBV4-3 and TRBJ2-6; D remains unclear. Trimming pared 0 bases from V and 0 bases from J, leaving 9 bases between. CDR3 length equals 17 residues. Germline V gives CDR1 LGHNA, CDR2 YSLEER. The CDR3 loop reads CASSQEGTTSGANVLTF. CDR3 in DNA: TGCGCCAGCAGCCAAGAGGGCACAACCTCTGGGGCCAACGTCCTGACTTTC.